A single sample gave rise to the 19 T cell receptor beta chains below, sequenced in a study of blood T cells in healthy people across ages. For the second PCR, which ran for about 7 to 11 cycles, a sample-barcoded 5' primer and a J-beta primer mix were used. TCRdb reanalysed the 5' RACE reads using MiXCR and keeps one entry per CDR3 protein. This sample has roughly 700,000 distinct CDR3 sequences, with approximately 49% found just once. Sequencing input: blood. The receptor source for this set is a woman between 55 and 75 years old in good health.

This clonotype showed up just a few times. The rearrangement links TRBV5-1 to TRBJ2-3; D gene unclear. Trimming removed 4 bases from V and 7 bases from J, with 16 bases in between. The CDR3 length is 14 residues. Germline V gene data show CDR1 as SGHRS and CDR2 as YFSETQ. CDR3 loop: CASSPERVRNTQYF. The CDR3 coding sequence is TGCGCCAGCAGCCCAGAAAGGGTGAGGAATACGCAGTATTTT.

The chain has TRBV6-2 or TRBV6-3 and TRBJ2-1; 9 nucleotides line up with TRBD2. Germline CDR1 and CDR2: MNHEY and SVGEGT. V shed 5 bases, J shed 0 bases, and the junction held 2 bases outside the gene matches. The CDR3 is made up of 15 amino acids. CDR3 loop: CASSPSGTSYNEQFF. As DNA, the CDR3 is TGTGCCAGCAGTCCTAGCGGGACCTCCTACAATGAGCAGTTCTTC.

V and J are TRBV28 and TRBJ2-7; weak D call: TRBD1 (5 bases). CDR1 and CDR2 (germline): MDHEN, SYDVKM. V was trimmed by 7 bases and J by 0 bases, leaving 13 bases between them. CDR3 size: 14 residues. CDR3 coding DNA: TGTGCCAGCATCCGGACACTGAGCTCCTACGAGCAGTACTTC. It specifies CASIRTLSSYEQYF.

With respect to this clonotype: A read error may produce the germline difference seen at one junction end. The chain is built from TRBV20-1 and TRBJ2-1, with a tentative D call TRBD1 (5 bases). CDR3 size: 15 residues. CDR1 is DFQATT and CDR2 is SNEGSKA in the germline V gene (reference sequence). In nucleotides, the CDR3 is TGCAGTGCTAGAGATTCTTGGGGCTCTTACAATAAGCAGTTCTTC. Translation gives CSARDSWGSYNKQFF.

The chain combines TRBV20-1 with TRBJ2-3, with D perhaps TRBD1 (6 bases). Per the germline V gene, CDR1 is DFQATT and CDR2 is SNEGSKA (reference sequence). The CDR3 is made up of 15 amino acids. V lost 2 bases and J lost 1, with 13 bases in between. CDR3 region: CSARTRTARTDTQYF. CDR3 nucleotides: TGCAGTGCTAGAACCAGGACAGCCCGCACAGATACGCAGTATTTT.

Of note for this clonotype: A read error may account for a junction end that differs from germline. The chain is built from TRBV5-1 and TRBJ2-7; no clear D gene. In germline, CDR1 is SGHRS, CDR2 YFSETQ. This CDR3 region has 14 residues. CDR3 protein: CASSLALNNYEQYF. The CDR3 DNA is TGCGCCAGCAGCTTGGCACTTAATAATTACGAACAGTACTTC.

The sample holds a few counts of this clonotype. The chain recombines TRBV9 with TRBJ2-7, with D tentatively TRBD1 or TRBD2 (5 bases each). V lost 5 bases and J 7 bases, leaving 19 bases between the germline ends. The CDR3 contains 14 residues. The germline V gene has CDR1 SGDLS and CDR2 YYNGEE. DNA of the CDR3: TGTGCCAGCAGTGTTGGATGGACAACGGGGGAGCAGTACTTC. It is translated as CASSVGWTTGEQYF.

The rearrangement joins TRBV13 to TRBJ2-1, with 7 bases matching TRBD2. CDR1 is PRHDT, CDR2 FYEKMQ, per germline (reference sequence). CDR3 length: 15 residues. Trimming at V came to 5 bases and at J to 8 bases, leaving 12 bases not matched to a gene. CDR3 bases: TGTGCCAGCAGCCTCCGGAGGGCGGGGGATTATGAGCAGTTCTTC. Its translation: CASSLRRAGDYEQFF.

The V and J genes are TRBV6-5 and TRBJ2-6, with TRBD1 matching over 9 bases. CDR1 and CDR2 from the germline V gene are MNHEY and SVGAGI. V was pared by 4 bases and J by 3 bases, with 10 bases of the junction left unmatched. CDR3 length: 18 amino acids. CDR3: CASSWGQGRSVGANVLTF. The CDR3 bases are TGTGCCAGCAGTTGGGGACAGGGTCGTTCTGTTGGGGCCAACGTCCTGACTTTC.

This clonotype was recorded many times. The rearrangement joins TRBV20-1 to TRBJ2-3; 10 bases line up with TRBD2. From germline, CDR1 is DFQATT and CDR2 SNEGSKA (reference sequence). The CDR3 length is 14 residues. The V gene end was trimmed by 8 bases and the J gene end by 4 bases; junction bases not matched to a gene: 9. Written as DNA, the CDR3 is TGCAGTCAGGGGGCTAGCGGGAGAGCAGATACGCAGTATTTT. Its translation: CSQGASGRADTQYF.

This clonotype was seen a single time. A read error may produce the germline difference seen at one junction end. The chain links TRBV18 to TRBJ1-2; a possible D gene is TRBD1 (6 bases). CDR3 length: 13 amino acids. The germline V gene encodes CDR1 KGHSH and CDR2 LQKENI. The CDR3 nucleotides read TGTGCCGGCTCACCAGGGGAGAACTATGGCTACACCTTC. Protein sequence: CAGSPGENYGYTF.

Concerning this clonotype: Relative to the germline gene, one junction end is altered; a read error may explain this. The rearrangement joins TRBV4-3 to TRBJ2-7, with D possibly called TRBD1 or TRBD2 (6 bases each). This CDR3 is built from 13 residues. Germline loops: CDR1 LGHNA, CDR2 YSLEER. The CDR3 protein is CAISQDWGAEQYF. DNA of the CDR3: TGCGCCATCAGCCAAGATTGGGGGGCGGAGCAGTACTTC.

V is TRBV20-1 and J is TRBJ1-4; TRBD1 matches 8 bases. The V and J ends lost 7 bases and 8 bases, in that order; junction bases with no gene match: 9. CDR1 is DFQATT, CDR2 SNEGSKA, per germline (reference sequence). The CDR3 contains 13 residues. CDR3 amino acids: CSVTQGAWEKLFF. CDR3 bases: TGCAGTGTTACCCAGGGGGCTTGGGAAAAACTGTTTTTT.

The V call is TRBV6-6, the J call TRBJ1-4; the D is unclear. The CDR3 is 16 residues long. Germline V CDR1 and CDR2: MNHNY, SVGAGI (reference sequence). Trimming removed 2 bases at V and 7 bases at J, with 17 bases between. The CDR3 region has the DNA TGTGCCAGCAGTTACGGCGGGGTCCTTAGTGGTGAAAAACTGTTTTTT. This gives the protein CASSYGGVLSGEKLFF.

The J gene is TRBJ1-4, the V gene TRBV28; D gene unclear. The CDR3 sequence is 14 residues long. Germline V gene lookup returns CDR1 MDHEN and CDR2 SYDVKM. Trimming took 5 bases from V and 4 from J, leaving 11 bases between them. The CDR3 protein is CASSPGRYNEKLFF. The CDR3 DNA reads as TGTGCCAGCAGTCCCGGCAGATATAATGAAAAACTGTTTTTT. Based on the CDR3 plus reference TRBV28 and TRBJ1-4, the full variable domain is DVKVTQSSRYLVKRTGEKVFLECVQDMDHENMFWYRQDPGLGLRLIYFSYDVKMKEKGDIPEGYSVSREKKERFSLILESASTNQTSMYLCASSPGRYNEKLFFGSGTQLSVL.

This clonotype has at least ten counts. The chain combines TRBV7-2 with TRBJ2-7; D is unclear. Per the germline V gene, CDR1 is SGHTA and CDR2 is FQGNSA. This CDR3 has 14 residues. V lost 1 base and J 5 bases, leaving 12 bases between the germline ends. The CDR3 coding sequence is TGTGCCAGCAGCTTAGGAGGTGGGAAACACGAGCAGTACTTC. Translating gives CASSLGGGKHEQYF.

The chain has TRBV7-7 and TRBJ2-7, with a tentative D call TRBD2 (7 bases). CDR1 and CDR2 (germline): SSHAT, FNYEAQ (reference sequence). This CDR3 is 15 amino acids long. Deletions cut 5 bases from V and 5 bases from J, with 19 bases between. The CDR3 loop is CASSPSSGGGNEQYF. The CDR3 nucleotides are TGTGCCAGCAGCCCATCTAGCGGCGGGGGCAACGAGCAGTACTTC.

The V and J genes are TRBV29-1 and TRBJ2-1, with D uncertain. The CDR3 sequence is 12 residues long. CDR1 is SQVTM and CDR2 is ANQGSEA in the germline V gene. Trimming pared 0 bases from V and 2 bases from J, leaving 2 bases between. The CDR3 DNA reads TGCAGCGTTGAAGAAACCTACAATGAGCAGTTCTTC. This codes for CSVEETYNEQFF.

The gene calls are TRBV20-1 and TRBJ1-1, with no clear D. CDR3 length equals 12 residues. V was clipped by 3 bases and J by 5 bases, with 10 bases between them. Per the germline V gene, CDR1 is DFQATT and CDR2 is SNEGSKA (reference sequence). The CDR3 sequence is CSASVGGTEAFF. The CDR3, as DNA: TGCAGTGCTAGTGTCGGAGGGACTGAAGCTTTCTTT.